The 11 T cell receptor beta chains given below trace back to one sample, sequenced in a study of blood T cells in healthy people across ages. Combining a sample-barcoded 5' primer with a J-beta primer mix, a second PCR ran for roughly 6 to 12 cycles. Each CDR3 protein is one row after TCRdb ran MiXCR on the 5' RACE reads. This table holds over a million distinct CDR3 sequences, approximately 26% found once. This sample also belongs to another study, concerning T cells of mothers and their children.

The sample consisted of blood. Source of these receptors: a girl between 2 and 10 years old in good health.

The chain carries TRBV20-1 and TRBJ1-4; D perhaps matches TRBD1 (5 bases). The CDR3 runs 15 residues. The V gene lost 5 bases and the J gene lost 0 bases, with 13 bases spanning the gap. Germline V gives CDR1 DFQATT, CDR2 SNEGSKA (reference sequence). As DNA, the CDR3 is TGCAGTGCTGACGGGGACGGCACAACTAATGAAAAACTGTTTTTT. This sequence encodes CSADGDGTTNEKLFF.

About this clonotype: The DNA is left out, because the CDR3 cannot be placed on it with certainty; the CDR3 is given as TCRdb lists it. V usage is TRBV12-3 or TRBV12-4 and J usage is TRBJ1-2; the table names TRBD1, a call not compared with the DNA. Termini included, the CDR3 measures 12 amino acids. CDR3 protein: CASSTSGGGYTF.

This clonotype has more than one count but fewer than ten. V and J are TRBV28 and TRBJ2-5; 9 bases fit TRBD1. The V gene's germline CDR1 is MDHEN and CDR2 SYDVKM. J was trimmed by 4 bases and V by 4 bases; bases with no gene match: 4. The CDR3 is 14 residues long. The CDR3 nucleotides are TGTGCCAGCAGTTCAACAGGGGGCCCAGAGACCCAGTACTTC. Its translation is CASSSTGGPETQYF.

This clonotype was seen only a few times. Here the CDR3 reads CASRESGRAIHEQFF. The DNA of the CDR3 is TGTGCCAGCAGAGAGAGCGGGAGGGCCATCCATGAGCAGTTCTTC. The gene calls are TRBV25-1 and TRBJ2-1, with 10 nucleotides matching TRBD2. J was trimmed by 8 bases and V by 6 bases; bases with no gene match: 10. Germline V gene lookup returns CDR1 MGHDK and CDR2 SYGVNS. The CDR3 contains 15 residues.

In this sample, this clonotype turned up a few times. V usage is TRBV24-1 and J usage is TRBJ2-5; maybe TRBD1 (5 bases). The V end was cut by 9 bases, the J end by 5 bases, with 24 bases between. Looked up from germline, CDR1 is KGHDR and CDR2 is SFDVKD. The CDR3 extends over 16 amino acids. DNA of the CDR3: TGTGCCACCTTCGAAGGGCCTAACAGGATACGGGAGACCCAGTACTTC. This sequence encodes CATFEGPNRIRETQYF.

This chain links TRBV28 with TRBJ2-1; TRBD1 agrees at 9 bases. Trimming removed 6 bases from V and 8 bases from J; junction bases left unmatched: 20. The CDR3 spans 18 residues. The germline V gene encodes CDR1 MDHEN and CDR2 SYDVKM. The CDR3 DNA reads as TGTGCCAGCAGCCACATCTCCGGGACAGGGACGGGTTGGTATGAGCAGTTCTTC. Translation gives CASSHISGTGTGWYEQFF.

This clonotype has a handful of counts. The chain recombines TRBV28 with TRBJ2-5; TRBD1 is a possible D gene (5 bases). The V end lost 3 bases, the J end lost 4 bases, and 9 bases lay between the germline ends. The CDR3 sequence is 13 residues long. Germline V gene lookup returns CDR1 MDHEN and CDR2 SYDVKM. CDR3 nucleotides: TGTGCCAGCAGTTTTCAGGGTCTAGAGACCCAGTACTTC. Translating gives CASSFQGLETQYF.

V and J are TRBV29-1 and TRBJ2-3; a weak D match, TRBD2 (6 bases). V lost 4 bases, J lost 2 bases, and 10 bases lay in between. The germline V gene encodes CDR1 SQVTM and CDR2 ANQGSEA. The CDR3 covers 13 residues. CDR3 coding DNA: TGCAGCGTTGCCGGGGGAGACACAGATACGCAGTATTTT. It is translated as CSVAGGDTDTQYF.

The rearrangement joins TRBV20-1 to TRBJ2-1; the D call may be TRBD1 or TRBD2 (6 bases each). The germline V gene encodes CDR1 DFQATT and CDR2 SNEGSKA (reference sequence). Trimming took 0 bases from V and 5 from J, leaving 17 bases between them. The CDR3 runs to 16 residues. As DNA, the CDR3 is TGCAGTGCTAGAGATCTATACGGGGGCTCGCACAATGAGCAGTTCTTC. It is translated as CSARDLYGGSHNEQFF.

The chain joins TRBV7-9 to TRBJ2-1, with a tentative D call TRBD2 (6 bases). There are 15 residues in the CDR3. The germline gives CDR1 SEHNR, CDR2 FQNEAQ (reference sequence). Deletions cut 1 base from V and 4 bases from J, with 11 bases between. CDR3 region: CASSLGVGGYNEQFF. The CDR3 DNA follows: TGTGCCAGCAGCTTAGGAGTGGGGGGATACAATGAGCAGTTCTTC.

V usage is TRBV20-1 and J usage is TRBJ2-1, with no clear D. This CDR3 spans 14 amino acids. The germline V gene encodes CDR1 DFQATT and CDR2 SNEGSKA (reference sequence). With 1 base removed from V and 4 bases from J, the gap between germline ends came to 11 bases. This CDR3 is CSARAYDSYNEQFF. The CDR3 DNA follows: TGCAGTGCTAGAGCTTACGACTCGTACAATGAGCAGTTCTTC.